The rows below give T cell receptor beta chains drawn from one sample of a study of T-cell reconstitution after alpha-beta-depleted transplantation in children. Each CDR3 protein is one row after TCRdb ran MiXCR on the PCR reads. The data hold roughly 30,000 distinct CDR3 sequences, with about 6% observed a single time. The source material was peripheral blood, sampled 60 days after TCRalphabeta/CD19-depleted stem cell transplant. These receptors were obtained from a child less than two years old who had a stem cell transplant for acute myeloid leukemia, so the T cells may come from the graft donor. The CDR3 runs from the conserved cysteine through the conserved F or W. D genes are given only for firm matches. Part of the rows lack a size; the others show once, few, many or a class for expanded clones.

CASSQDCLGTQYF TGTGCCAGCAGCCAGGACTGCCTGGGGACCCAGTACTTC TRBJ2-5 . many TRBV12-3/TRBV12-4
CASSQDQTSGRGEQFF TGCGCCAGCAGCCAAGATCAGACTAGCGGGAGGGGTGAGCAGTTCTTC TRBJ2-1 TRBD2 . TRBV4-3
CASSLMTSGGNIQYF TGTGCCAGCAGCTTAATGACTAGCGGGGGAAACATTCAGTACTTC TRBJ2-4 TRBD2 many TRBV7-2
CSARGRGLPSDEQFF TGCAGTGCTAGAGGAAGAGGGTTACCCTCCGATGAGCAGTTCTTC TRBJ2-1 . many TRBV20-1
CSAWTSQETQYF TGCAGCGCCTGGACTAGTCAAGAGACCCAGTACTTC TRBJ2-5 TRBD2 medium-sized TRBV29-1
CASSLALRGRGGSNTGELFF TGTGCCAGCAGCTTAGCGCTTCGCGGGAGGGGGGGATCGAACACCGGGGAGCTGTTTTTT TRBJ2-2 TRBD2 many TRBV7-8
CASSLAHGAGGYYNEQFF TGTGCCAGCAGCTTAGCGCACGGAGCGGGGGGTTACTACAATGAGCAGTTCTTC TRBJ2-1 TRBD2 many TRBV11-1
CASSVGFSGPAETQYF TGTGCCAGCAGTGTCGGCTTCTCGGGGCCCGCAGAGACCCAGTACTTC TRBJ2-5 . many TRBV25-1
CASSVAEGAEVYGYTF TGTGCCAGCAGCGTAGCAGAGGGGGCGGAGGTCTATGGCTACACCTTC TRBJ1-2 TRBD1 few TRBV9
CASSLGASGANVLTF TGTGCCAGCAGTCTCGGTGCGTCTGGGGCCAACGTCCTGACTTTC TRBJ2-6 . many TRBV7-7
CASSLIDSLSYEQYF TGTGCCAGCAGCTTAATTGACAGCCTCTCCTACGAGCAGTACTTC TRBJ2-7 . . TRBV7-9
CASSQEVSGRAFNEQFF TGCGCCAGCAGCCAAGAAGTTAGCGGGAGGGCCTTCAATGAGCAGTTCTTC TRBJ2-1 TRBD2 many TRBV4-3
CASRPLTGIAGTQYF TGTGCCAGCAGGCCCCTAACGGGAATAGCGGGGACCCAGTACTTC TRBJ2-5 TRBD2 few TRBV7-9
CASSPIDRGIYEQYF TGTGCCAGCAGTCCGATAGACAGGGGGATCTACGAGCAGTACTTC TRBJ2-7 TRBD1 many TRBV12-3/TRBV12-4
CASSQGHGTPPYEQYF TGTGCCAGCAGCCAAGGCCACGGAACACCGCCCTACGAGCAGTACTTC TRBJ2-7 . medium-sized TRBV14
CAITGGGTEAFF TGTGCCATCACCGGGGGGGGCACTGAAGCTTTCTTT TRBJ1-1 . many TRBV10-3
CASSPDRGEKYF TGTGCCAGCAGCCCCGACAGGGGAGAAAAGTACTTC TRBJ2-7 TRBD1 many TRBV28
CASSQGANQYF TGTGCCAGCAGCCAGGGGGCAAACCAGTACTTC TRBJ2-5 TRBD1 many TRBV11-2
CASSRGTSGRGLGQETQYF TGTGCCAGCAGTCGGGGGACTAGCGGGAGAGGGCTGGGCCAAGAGACCCAGTACTTC TRBJ2-5 TRBD2 many TRBV2
CASSYKDGGRERGGYGYTF TGTGCCAGCAGTTATAAGGACGGCGGCAGGGAAAGGGGTGGCTATGGCTACACCTTC TRBJ1-2 . few TRBV6-5
CASRLGGPSSYNEQFF TGTGCCAGCAGGCTCGGGGGTCCTAGCTCCTACAATGAGCAGTTCTTC TRBJ2-1 . many TRBV12-3/TRBV12-4
CSARTDTEAFF TGCAGTGCTAGAACGGACACTGAAGCTTTCTTT TRBJ1-1 . once TRBV20-1
CSALGGTDTQYF TGCAGTGCTCTAGGGGGCACAGATACGCAGTATTTT TRBJ2-3 . many TRBV20-1
CASSPGTGDTEAFF TGCGCCAGCAGCCCTGGGACAGGGGACACTGAAGCTTTCTTT TRBJ1-1 TRBD1 many TRBV5-1
CASSPAEGGSYEQYF TGCGCCAGCAGCCCTGCCGAGGGGGGGAGCTACGAGCAGTACTTC TRBJ2-7 . few TRBV4-3
CASSVETSVGETQYF TGTGCCAGCAGCGTGGAGACTAGCGTAGGGGAGACCCAGTACTTC TRBJ2-5 TRBD2 many TRBV9
CASSLGPQGLGYTF TGTGCCAGCAGCTTAGGACCTCAGGGTCTTGGCTACACCTTC TRBJ1-2 . many TRBV7-2
CASSYPSRQGGSTDTQYF TGTGCCAGCAGTTACCCTTCAAGACAGGGTGGCAGCACAGATACGCAGTATTTT TRBJ2-3 TRBD1 many TRBV12-3/TRBV12-4
CASSVRFSANNEQFF TGTGCCAGCAGCGTAAGGTTTAGCGCAAACAATGAGCAGTTCTTC TRBJ2-1 . many TRBV9
CASSRDSGGGKYF TGTGCCAGCTCCCGGGACTCAGGGGGAGGGAAGTACTTC TRBJ2-5 . . TRBV27
CASSLVGNSGNTIYF TGTGCCAGCAGCTTAGTAGGAAACTCTGGAAACACCATATATTTT TRBJ1-3 . many TRBV7-2
CASSQKQENNSPLHF TGTGCCAGCAGTCAAAAACAGGAGAATAATTCACCCCTCCACTTT TRBJ1-6 . few TRBV2
CASSQQWGPEQFF TGTGCCAGCAGCCAACAGTGGGGGCCTGAGCAGTTCTTC TRBJ2-1 . many TRBV7-9
CAISDEWLTEAFF TGTGCCATCAGTGATGAGTGGCTCACTGAAGCTTTCTTT TRBJ1-1 . many TRBV10-3
CASSLWASYEQYF TGTGCCAGCAGCTTATGGGCCTCCTACGAGCAGTACTTC TRBJ2-7 . . TRBV11-2
CASSIRGNGNTIYF TGTGCCAGCAGCATCAGGGGGAATGGAAACACCATATATTTT TRBJ1-3 TRBD1 many TRBV27
CCARAGLVTGGNQPQHF TGCTGCGCTAGAGCAGGTCTGGTAACAGGGGGCAATCAGCCCCAGCATTTT TRBJ1-5 TRBD1 . TRBV20-1
CASSYPTRHLQETQYF TGTGCCAGCAGCTATCCCACTAGACACCTCCAAGAGACCCAGTACTTC TRBJ2-5 . many TRBV7-6
CASSSPGGVIYYNEQFF TGTGCCAGCAGCTCACCGGGGGGGGTGATATACTACAATGAGCAGTTCTTC TRBJ2-1 TRBD2 . TRBV11-2
CARGGQGSEAFF TGTGCCAGAGGGGGACAGGGCAGTGAAGCTTTCTTT TRBJ1-1 TRBD1 many TRBV2
CAWRLESRAGELFF TGTGCCTGGAGATTAGAGTCTCGCGCCGGGGAGCTGTTTTTT TRBJ2-2 . many TRBV30
CSARDLQEGYGYTF TGCAGTGCTAGAGATCTCCAGGAGGGCTATGGCTACACCTTC TRBJ1-2 . many TRBV20-1
CASSPSTEAFF TGTGCCAGCAGCCCCAGCACTGAAGCTTTCTTT TRBJ1-1 . many TRBV9
CASSPSGGPYEQYF TGTGCCAGCAGCCCTAGCGGGGGGCCCTACGAGCAGTACTTC TRBJ2-7 TRBD2 many TRBV28
CASSWVLNEQFF TGTGCCAGCAGTTGGGTTCTCAATGAGCAGTTCTTC TRBJ2-1 . many TRBV12-3/TRBV12-4
CASSEVGGGETQYF TGTGCCAGCAGTGAAGTCGGCGGGGGTGAGACCCAGTACTTC TRBJ2-5 TRBD2 many TRBV2
CASSYSRRTTYGYTF TGTGCCAGCAGTTACTCGAGAAGGACAACCTATGGCTACACCTTC TRBJ1-2 . many TRBV6-2/TRBV6-3
CASSYRDRNTEAFF TGCGCCAGCAGCTACCGGGACAGGAACACTGAAGCTTTCTTT TRBJ1-1 TRBD1 medium-sized TRBV4-1
CATSDGPGAGTEAFF TGTGCCACCAGTGATGGTCCGGGAGCCGGAACTGAAGCTTTCTTT TRBJ1-1 . many TRBV24-1
CASSVEGLAKNIQYF TGTGCCAGCAGCGTAGAAGGCCTAGCCAAAAACATTCAGTACTTC TRBJ2-4 . many TRBV9
CASSSLAGVNTGELFF TGCGCCAGCAGCTCACTAGCGGGAGTGAACACCGGGGAGCTGTTTTTT TRBJ2-2 TRBD2 many TRBV5-1
CASSQARGYTDTQYF TGCGCCAGCAGCCAAGCGCGGGGGTACACAGATACGCAGTATTTT TRBJ2-3 TRBD2 many TRBV4-3
CASIRAIKGEQYF TGTGCCAGCATCAGGGCCATCAAGGGCGAGCAGTACTTC TRBJ2-7 . many TRBV2
CATSDFGTGGEQYF TGTGCCACCAGTGATTTCGGGACAGGAGGCGAGCAGTACTTC TRBJ2-7 TRBD1 many TRBV24-1
CASSQVSRPYEQYF TGCGCCAGCAGCCAAGTCTCCAGGCCCTACGAGCAGTACTTC TRBJ2-7 . many TRBV4-3
CATSDLTGQQTQYF TGTGCCACCAGTGATTTGACAGGGCAGCAGACCCAGTACTTC TRBJ2-5 . many TRBV24-1
CASKGRGYTF TGTGCCAGCAAGGGGAGGGGCTACACCTTC TRBJ1-2 . many TRBV9